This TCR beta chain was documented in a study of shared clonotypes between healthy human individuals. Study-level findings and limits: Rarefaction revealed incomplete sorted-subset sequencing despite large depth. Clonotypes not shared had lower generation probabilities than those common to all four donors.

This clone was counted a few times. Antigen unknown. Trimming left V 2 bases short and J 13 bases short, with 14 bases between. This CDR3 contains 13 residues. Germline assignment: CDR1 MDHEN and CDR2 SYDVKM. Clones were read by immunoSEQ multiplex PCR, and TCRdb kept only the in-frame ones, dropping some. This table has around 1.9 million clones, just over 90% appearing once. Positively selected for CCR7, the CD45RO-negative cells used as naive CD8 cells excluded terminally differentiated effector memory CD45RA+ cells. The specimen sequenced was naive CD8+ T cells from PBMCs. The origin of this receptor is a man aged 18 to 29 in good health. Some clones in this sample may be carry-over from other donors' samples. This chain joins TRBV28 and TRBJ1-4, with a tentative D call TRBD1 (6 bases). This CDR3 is CASSLTGGSGLFF. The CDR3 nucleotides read TGTGCCAGCAGTTTAACGGGGGGCTCAGGACTGTTTTTT.